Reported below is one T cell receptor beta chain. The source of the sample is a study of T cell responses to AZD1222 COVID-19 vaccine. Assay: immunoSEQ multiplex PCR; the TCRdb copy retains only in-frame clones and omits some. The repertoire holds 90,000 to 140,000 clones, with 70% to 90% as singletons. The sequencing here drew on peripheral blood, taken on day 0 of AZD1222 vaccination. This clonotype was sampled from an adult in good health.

The CDR3 nucleotides are TGCGCCAGCAGCTTGGATGGACTAGCGGAAGAGACCCAGTACTTC. It encodes CASSLDGLAEETQYF. This chain uses TRBV5-1 with TRBJ2-5, with 10 bases aligning to TRBD2. Germline V gene lookup returns CDR1 SGHRS and CDR2 YFSETQ. The CDR3 has 15 amino acids. The V gene end was trimmed by 0 bases and the J gene end by 3 bases; junction bases not matched to a gene: 2.